This T cell receptor beta chain originates from a study of PD-L1 blockade in urothelial cancer. Study-wide background: The study recovered a median of roughly 150,000 T cells per blood sample.

The time point was: peripheral blood 6 weeks after treatment start. Locally advanced or metastatic urothelial carcinoma was diagnosed in the patients. The CDR3 covers 16 residues. V dropped 4 bases and J dropped 1; count of bases not matched to a gene: 9. CDR1 is SQVTM and CDR2 is ANQGSEA in the germline V gene. As to this clone: Its antigen is currently unknown.

Broader study findings: Enhanced expansion of tumor-associated blood clones at 3 weeks characterized durable-benefit patients.

Every PCR was spiked with synthetic TCR analog templates. TCRdb's table, derived via immunoSEQ multiplex PCR, lists solely in-frame clones and lacks some. The sample holds around 50,000 clones; about 85% are singletons and the top ten take 1.9%. This rearrangement joins TRBV29-1 to TRBJ2-2, with 7 bases identical to TRBD1. Sequencing used PBMCs, obtained around atezolizumab (anti-PD-L1) treatment. The TCR originated in a man aged 45-60 years with urothelial cancer. Written as DNA, the CDR3 is TGCAGCGTTGTATTTCCGGGACAGATGAACACCGGGGAGCTGTTTTTT. It is translated as CSVVFPGQMNTGELFF.